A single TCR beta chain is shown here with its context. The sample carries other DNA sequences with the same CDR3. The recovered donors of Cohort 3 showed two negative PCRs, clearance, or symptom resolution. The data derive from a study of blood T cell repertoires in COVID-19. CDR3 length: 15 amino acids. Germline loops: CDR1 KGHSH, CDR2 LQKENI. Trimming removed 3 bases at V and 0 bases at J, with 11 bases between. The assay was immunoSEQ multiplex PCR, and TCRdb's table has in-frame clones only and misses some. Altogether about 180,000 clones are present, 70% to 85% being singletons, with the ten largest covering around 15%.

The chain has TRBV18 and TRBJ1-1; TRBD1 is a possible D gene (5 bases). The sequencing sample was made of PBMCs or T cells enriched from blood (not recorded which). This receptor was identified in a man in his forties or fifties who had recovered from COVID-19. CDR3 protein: CASSPDTGMNTEAFF. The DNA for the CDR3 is TGTGCCAGCTCACCTGATACAGGTATGAACACTGAAGCTTTCTTT. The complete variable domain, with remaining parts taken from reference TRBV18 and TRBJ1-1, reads NAGVMQNPRHLVRRRGQEARLRCSPMKGHSHVYWYRQLPEEGLKFMVYLQKENIIDESGMPKERFSAEFPKEGPSILRIQQVVRGDSAAYFCASSPDTGMNTEAFFGQGTRLTVV.